This entry lists 21 T cell receptor beta chains sequenced from one sample in a study of blood T cell repertoires in COVID-19. Sequenced by immunoSEQ multiplex PCR; TCRdb stores in-frame clones only, minus some. The profile covers hundreds of thousands of clones, with roughly 87% appearing a single time and roughly 0.94% taken by the ten largest. What was sequenced was PBMCs or T cells enriched from blood (not recorded which). All receptors come from a woman in her thirties who had recovered from COVID-19.

The CDR3 here is CASSPILNTEAFF. In DNA, the CDR3 is TGTGCCAGCTCACCAATCTTGAACACTGAAGCTTTCTTT. This rearrangement joins TRBV18 to TRBJ1-1; D not certain. V gave up 2 bases and J gave up 0 bases, with 4 bases separating them. Germline CDR1 and CDR2: KGHSH and LQKENI. The CDR3 covers 13 residues.

The rearrangement joins TRBV4-1 to TRBJ1-4, with D tentatively TRBD1 (6 bases). V lost 2 bases to trimming and J lost 8 bases, with 12 bases between them. Germline loops: CDR1 MGHRA, CDR2 YSYEKL. The CDR3 is made up of 14 amino acids. CDR3 loop: CASSQQGLREKLFF. The CDR3 bases are TGCGCCAGCAGCCAACAGGGGTTAAGGGAAAAACTGTTTTTT.

V usage is TRBV12-3 or TRBV12-4 and J usage is TRBJ1-4, with D unclear. V was pared by 3 bases and J by 11 bases, with 10 bases between. The CDR3 length is 12 residues. CDR3 DNA: TGTGCCAGCAGTTTTGAGGGTGGGAAACTGTTTTTT. Its translation: CASSFEGGKLFF.

The chain joins TRBV5-4 to TRBJ2-2; 10 bases agree with TRBD1. This CDR3 has 17 residues. J lost 4 bases, V lost 0 bases, and 6 bases had no gene match. Germline V lookup: CDR1 SGHNT, CDR2 YYREEE (reference sequence). CDR3 residues: CASSLGGQGRATGELFF. The DNA of the CDR3 is TGTGCCAGCAGCTTGGGGGGACAGGGGAGAGCCACCGGGGAGCTGTTTTTT.

This clone was recorded only once. V usage is TRBV5-7 and J usage is TRBJ1-2; TRBD1 matches 7 bases. TRBV5-7 is known as an ORF, though its function is uncertain. This CDR3 is built from 16 residues. The trim removed 6 bases at V and 0 bases at J, leaving 11 bases unmatched. The DNA for the CDR3 is TGTGCCAGCACCGATTCCCCGGGGACAGCTAACTATGGCTACACCTTC. Amino acid sequence: CASTDSPGTANYGYTF.

The chain employs TRBV2 and TRBJ1-2; D is perhaps TRBD1 (5 bases). The CDR3 consists of 12 residues. The V and J ends lost 8 bases and 0 bases respectively, with 7 bases between them. Germline lookup yields CDR1 SNHLY and CDR2 FYNNEI. CDR3: CASQGANYGYTF. The CDR3 bases are TGTGCCAGCCAAGGGGCTAACTATGGCTACACCTTC. Based on the CDR3 plus reference TRBV2 and TRBJ1-2, the full variable domain is EPEVTQTPSHQVTQMGQEVILRCVPISNHLYFYWYRQILGQKVEFLVSFYNNEISEKSEIFDDQFSVERPDGSNFTLKIRSTKLEDSAMYFCASQGANYGYTFGSGTRLTVV.

This chain links TRBV5-6 with TRBJ2-2; D is unclear. This CDR3 is built from 12 residues. CDR1 SGHDT and CDR2 YYEEEE come from the germline V gene. V shed 4 bases and J shed 7 bases, with 8 bases lying between them. CDR3 coding DNA: TGTGCCAGCAGCCTCTATTTCGGGGAGCTGTTTTTT. It yields the protein CASSLYFGELFF. Variable domain in full (rest from reference TRBV5-6 and TRBJ2-2): DAGVTQSPTHLIKTRGQQVTLRCSPKSGHDTVSWYQQALGQGPQFIFQYYEEEERQRGNFPDRFSGHQFPNYSSELNVNALLLGDSALYLCASSLYFGELFFGEGSRLTVL.

The chain couples TRBV6-5 to TRBJ1-6, with D tentatively TRBD1 (5 bases). V was trimmed by 7 bases and J by 5 bases, leaving 12 bases between them. In germline, CDR1 is MNHEY, CDR2 SVGAGI. The CDR3 is 14 amino acids. The CDR3 DNA reads as TGTGCCAGCAATTCGGGACTGCATAATTCACCCCTCCACTTT. Its translation is CASNSGLHNSPLHF.

This clone showed up just a few times. The chain has TRBV27 and TRBJ1-2, with TRBD1 identical over 8 bases. The germline CDR1 and CDR2 sequences are MNHEY and SMNVEV (reference sequence). This CDR3 spans 17 amino acids. After removal of 7 bases from V and 0 bases from J, the junction contained 13 bases not matched to a gene. The CDR3 here is CASTPRGAQGANYGYTF. As DNA, the CDR3 is TGTGCCAGCACCCCTCGGGGCGCACAGGGGGCTAACTATGGCTACACCTTC.

This clone was picked up a small number of times. The V gene is TRBV28, the J gene TRBJ1-2; 8 nucleotides line up with TRBD1. Germline V gene sequence: CDR1 MDHEN, CDR2 SYDVKM. This CDR3 spans 15 amino acids. V was pared by 6 bases and J by 1 base, with 7 bases of the junction left unmatched. CDR3 DNA: TGTGCCAGCAGACGCGGACAGGGCTTTAACTATGGCTACACCTTC. Protein sequence: CASRRGQGFNYGYTF.

CDR3 coding DNA: TGTGCCAGCAGCCTGAGAGGTCTAGCGGGGGGGCTGACCTACAATGAGCAGTTCTTC. Translating gives CASSLRGLAGGLTYNEQFF. The chain couples TRBV5-8 to TRBJ2-1; 12 nucleotides agree with TRBD2. The CDR3 runs 19 residues. CDR1 is SGHTS and CDR2 is YDEGEE in the germline V gene. Trimming cost V 4 bases and J 2 bases; bases outside gene matches: 13.

The chain joins TRBV6-1 to TRBJ1-2; 7 bases align to TRBD1. CDR1 is MNHNS and CDR2 is SASEGT in the germline V gene. CDR3 size: 14 residues. Unmatched junction bases numbered 3, after V lost 3 bases and J lost 2 bases. In nucleotides, the CDR3 is TGTGCCAGCAGTGATCTACAGGGGAACTATGGCTACACCTTC. Encoded protein: CASSDLQGNYGYTF.

The chain uses TRBV28 and TRBJ1-6; 7 nucleotides align to TRBD1. Germline V gene data show CDR1 as MDHEN and CDR2 as SYDVKM. The CDR3 has 16 residues. Trimming removed 3 bases from V and 5 bases from J; junction bases left unmatched: 7. In DNA form, the CDR3 reads TGTGCCAGCAGTTTCGGGACAGTTGGGAATAATTCACCCCTCCACTTT. It encodes CASSFGTVGNNSPLHF.

The J gene is TRBJ1-3, the V gene TRBV28; no reliable D call. V shed 4 bases and J shed 4 bases, with 2 bases lying between them. In germline, CDR1 is MDHEN, CDR2 SYDVKM. This CDR3 region has 11 residues. This CDR3 is CASSSGNTIYF. CDR3 DNA sequence: TGTGCCAGCAGTTCGGGAAACACCATATATTTT.

V and J are TRBV3-1 (or the pseudogene TRBV3-2) and TRBJ2-1; TRBD2 matches 8 bases. Germline V CDR1 and CDR2: LGHDT, YNNKEL (reference sequence). Trimming cost V 4 bases and J 5 bases; bases outside gene matches: 10. This CDR3 has 16 amino acids. The CDR3 coding sequence is TGTGCCAGCAGCCCCGTAGGGACTAGTCAGAACAATGAGCAGTTCTTC. It is translated as CASSPVGTSQNNEQFF.

The genes are TRBV21-1 and TRBJ2-3; the D segment call TRBD1 is taken from the table without a DNA check. TRBV21-1 is termed a pseudogene. The CDR3 is 14 amino acids. The CDR3 nucleotides read TGTGCCAGCAGCAAGGCACACAACACAGATACGCAGTATTTT. Encoded protein: CASSKAHNTDTQYF.

The sample holds many counts of this clone. The chain joins TRBV2 to TRBJ2-2; tentative D call: TRBD2 (6 bases). Germline loops: CDR1 SNHLY, CDR2 FYNNEI. The germline V and J ends were trimmed by 0 bases and 5 bases, with 16 bases remaining between them. This CDR3 has 17 residues. The CDR3 is CASSEALGQGGTGELFF. CDR3 DNA: TGTGCCAGCAGTGAAGCGCTTGGTCAGGGAGGTACCGGGGAGCTGTTTTTT.

The chain employs TRBV15 and TRBJ1-2; 9 bases fit TRBD1. V trimming: 3 bases; J trimming: 2 bases; junction bases outside the gene matches: 4. The CDR3 covers 15 residues. The germline V gene encodes CDR1 LNHNV and CDR2 YYDKDF (reference sequence). The CDR3 bases are TGTGCCACCAGCAGGGCACAGGGGGCGAACTATGGCTACACCTTC. This encodes CATSRAQGANYGYTF. Together with reference TRBV15 and TRBJ1-2, the CDR3 gives the full variable domain: DAMVIQNPRYQVTQFGKPVTLSCSQTLNHNVMYWYQQKSSQAPKLLFHYYDKDFNNEADTPDNFQSRRPNTSFCFLDIRSPGLGDTAMYLCATSRAQGANYGYTFGSGTRLTVV.

The rearrangement joins TRBV7-9 to TRBJ1-2, with TRBD1 identical over 12 bases. Germline CDR1 and CDR2: SEHNR and FQNEAQ (reference sequence). CDR3 length equals 14 residues. Trimming cost V 6 bases and J 8 bases; bases outside gene matches: 7. DNA for the CDR3: TGTGCCAGCAGTTCGTCCGGGACAGGGGGCGGCTACACCTTC. This sequence encodes CASSSSGTGGGYTF.

This clone was picked up one time. CDR3: CASSQVLRLTSGPYNEQFF. DNA for the CDR3: TGCGCCAGCAGCCAAGTTCTCCGCCTGACTAGCGGTCCTTACAATGAGCAGTTCTTC. V gene TRBV4-1 combines with J gene TRBJ2-1, with 9 bases aligning to TRBD2. Germline V gene lookup returns CDR1 MGHRA and CDR2 YSYEKL. The CDR3 has 19 amino acids. The V gene end was trimmed by 1 base and the J gene end by 4 bases; junction bases not matched to a gene: 14.

A note on this clone: This specimen includes other DNA sequences encoding the same CDR3. The rearrangement uses TRBV7-2 and TRBJ2-7; maybe TRBD1 (5 bases). Trimming pared 5 bases from V and 2 bases from J, leaving 13 bases between. CDR3 length equals 14 residues. Germline CDR1 SGHTA, CDR2 FQGNSA. CDR3 region: CASSPQTGPYEQYF. In DNA form, the CDR3 reads TGTGCCAGCAGCCCTCAAACAGGCCCCTACGAGCAGTACTTC.